What follows is one T cell receptor (beta chain) and its context. Its antigen is currently unknown. The CDR3 loop spans 17 amino acids. Germline CDR1 reads SQVTM; CDR2 reads ANQGSEA. V dropped 5 bases and J dropped 2 bases, with 22 bases sitting between them. This record belongs to a study of blood T cells in healthy people across ages. Overall study findings and caveats: Measured against age, TCR beta diversity per million T cells decreased in a roughly linear manner.

Total RNA, at least 5.5 micrograms per sample, was extracted from PBMCs. With a J-beta primer mix and a sample-barcoded 5' primer, a second PCR ran about 7 to 11 cycles. TCRdb re-analysed the 5' RACE reads in MiXCR, keeping a single row per CDR3 protein. The top ten clones hold less than 0.85% of a sample with fewer than 1,200,000 distinct CDR3 sequences, 25% of them seen once. The data were also submitted as part of a second study, on T cells of mothers and their children. That paper adds: Related pairs of mothers and children showed slightly higher, non-significant overlap versus unrelated pairs.

The gene calls are TRBV29-1 and TRBJ2-4; no firm D call. The origin of this receptor is a girl between 2 and 10 years old in good health. Specimen: blood. The CDR3 loop is CSVTQLTYGFSKNIQYF. CDR3 nucleotides: TGCAGCGTTACCCAACTGACTTATGGTTTTTCCAAAAACATTCAGTACTTC.